The 17 T cell receptor beta chains listed next were all sequenced from one sample in a study of blood T cell repertoires in COVID-19. Assay: immunoSEQ multiplex PCR; the TCRdb copy retains only in-frame clones and omits some. In the table there are roughly 250,000 clones, 84% of which are singletons. The sequenced sample consisted of peripheral blood. The receptor source for this set is a person aged 70 to 80 with COVID-19, enrolled during active disease.

The count of this clone is one. The chain has TRBV6-1 and TRBJ1-1; the D gene is possibly TRBD1 (5 bases). Per the germline V gene, CDR1 is MNHNS and CDR2 is SASEGT. This CDR3 contains 12 residues. The V end lost 3 bases, the J end lost 10 bases, and 12 bases lay between the germline ends. CDR3 sequence: CASSEAGVTAFF. CDR3 bases: TGTGCCAGCAGTGAGGCGGGGGTCACAGCTTTCTTT.

The rearrangement joins TRBV3-1 (or the pseudogene TRBV3-2) to TRBJ2-5, with a tentative D call TRBD1 (5 bases). V was shortened by 5 bases and J by 0 bases, with 13 bases between the two germline ends. Germline values: CDR1 LGHDT, CDR2 YNNKEL (reference sequence). This CDR3 is built from 15 residues. CDR3 residues: CASSAGVGHQETQYF. For the CDR3, the DNA is TGTGCCAGCAGCGCAGGCGTGGGGCACCAAGAGACCCAGTACTTC.

This chain joins TRBV20-1 and TRBJ1-6, with 12 positions matching TRBD1. The CDR3 sequence is 15 residues long. In germline, CDR1 is DFQATT, CDR2 SNEGSKA (reference sequence). Trimming cost V 3 bases and J 7 bases; bases outside gene matches: 4. CDR3 coding DNA: TGCAGTGCTAGTAGGGGACAGGGGGCGAATTCACCCCTCCACTTT. It is translated as CSASRGQGANSPLHF.

V and J are TRBV28 and TRBJ2-7, with 7 bases aligning to TRBD1. Germline-derived CDR1 and CDR2 are MDHEN and SYDVKM. The V segment lost 4 bases and the J segment 2 bases; nucleotides outside the gene matches: 8. This CDR3 contains 15 residues. CDR3 coding DNA: TGTGCCAGCAGTTCGCCGACAGGGCCTGCCTACGAGCAGTACTTC. The encoded protein is CASSSPTGPAYEQYF. Full variable domain (missing parts from reference TRBV28 and TRBJ2-7): DVKVTQSSRYLVKRTGEKVFLECVQDMDHENMFWYRQDPGLGLRLIYFSYDVKMKEKGDIPEGYSVSREKKERFSLILESASTNQTSMYLCASSSPTGPAYEQYFGPGTRLTVT.

This chain connects TRBV5-4 to TRBJ2-3; 9 bases align to TRBD2. Germline lookup yields CDR1 SGHNT and CDR2 YYREEE (reference sequence). V lost 4 bases to trimming and J lost 1 base; unmatched junction nucleotides: 4. The length of the CDR3 is 15 residues. The CDR3 sequence: CASSPQRGGTDTQYF. The CDR3 nucleotides read TGTGCCAGCAGCCCACAGCGGGGGGGCACAGATACGCAGTATTTT. The full variable domain, rest sourced from reference TRBV5-4 and TRBJ2-3, is ETGVTQSPTHLIKTRGQQVTLRCSSQSGHNTVSWYQQALGQGPQFIFQYYREEENGRGNFPPRFSGLQFPNYSSELNVNALELDDSALYLCASSPQRGGTDTQYFGPGTRLTVL.

In this sample, this clone turned up a few times. CDR3 region: CASSLGVRTSGNNEQFF. CDR3 coding DNA: TGTGCCAGCAGCTTGGGGGTTAGGACTAGCGGGAATAATGAGCAGTTCTTC. This chain links TRBV5-4 with TRBJ2-1; 12 bases map to TRBD2. The V and J ends lost 0 bases and 7 bases, in that order; junction bases with no gene match: 8. The CDR3 extends over 17 amino acids. Per germline, CDR1 SGHNT and CDR2 YYREEE (reference sequence). Filled out from reference TRBV5-4 and TRBJ2-1, the complete variable domain reads ETGVTQSPTHLIKTRGQQVTLRCSSQSGHNTVSWYQQALGQGPQFIFQYYREEENGRGNFPPRFSGLQFPNYSSELNVNALELDDSALYLCASSLGVRTSGNNEQFFGPGTRLTVL.

This rearrangement joins TRBV10-3 to TRBJ2-1; 10 bases map to TRBD2. V trimming: 4 bases; J trimming: 4 bases; junction bases outside the gene matches: 4. CDR1 and CDR2 (germline): ENHRY, SYGVKD. The CDR3 is 15 amino acids. The CDR3 DNA sequence: TGTGCCATCAGTGCCAGCGGGAGGGGTTACAATGAGCAGTTCTTC. Translated, it gives CAISASGRGYNEQFF.

The J gene is TRBJ2-1, the V gene TRBV9; perhaps TRBD2 as D (6 bases). The CDR3 contains 16 residues. Germline V CDR1 and CDR2: SGDLS, YYNGEE. Trimming removed 0 bases from V and 1 base from J, with 11 bases in between. In DNA form, the CDR3 reads TGTGCCAGCAGCGTAGGGAGGGGCTCTTCCTACAATGAGCAGTTCTTC. Residues: CASSVGRGSSYNEQFF. Full variable domain (rest looked up from reference TRBV9 and TRBJ2-1): DSGVTQTPKHLITATGQRVTLRCSPRSGDLSVYWYQQSLDQGLQFLIQYYNGEERAKGNILERFSAQQFPDLHSELNLSSLELGDSALYFCASSVGRGSSYNEQFFGPGTRLTVL.

This chain joins TRBV20-1 and TRBJ2-2; perhaps TRBD1 as D (5 bases). The CDR3 runs 14 residues. CDR1 and CDR2 from the germline V gene are DFQATT and SNEGSKA (reference sequence). V lost 3 bases to trimming and J lost 2 bases, with 10 bases between them. CDR3 sequence: CSASKGLNTGELFF. Written as DNA, the CDR3 is TGCAGTGCTAGTAAGGGGTTAAACACCGGGGAGCTGTTTTTT.

The rearrangement uses TRBV5-4 and TRBJ1-3; D gene ambiguous. CDR1 is SGHNT and CDR2 is YYREEE in the germline V gene (reference sequence). The germline V and J ends were trimmed by 3 bases and 2 bases, with 12 bases remaining between them. The CDR3 consists of 15 residues. The CDR3 nucleotides are TGTGCCAGCAGCTCAGCCAGCGCCACTGGAAACACCATATATTTT. As protein: CASSSASATGNTIYF.

The chain carries TRBV11-3 and TRBJ2-1; 7 positions match TRBD1. V lost 3 bases to trimming and J lost 3 bases; unmatched junction nucleotides: 5. The CDR3 consists of 15 residues. Germline CDR1 reads SGHNT; CDR2 reads YENEEA. CDR3: CASSFGTALYNEQFF. The DNA of the CDR3 is TGTGCCAGCAGCTTTGGGACAGCCCTCTACAATGAGCAGTTCTTC.

The CDR3 DNA follows: TGTGCCAGCAGCCTCTCCGGGGGTACAGATACGCAGTATTTT. It encodes CASSLSGGTDTQYF. The chain combines TRBV7-3 with TRBJ2-3; TRBD2 is a possible D gene (6 bases). Germline V gene lookup returns CDR1 SGHTA and CDR2 FQGTGA. The CDR3 sequence is 14 residues long. V lost 5 bases and J 3 bases, leaving 12 bases between the germline ends.

The gene calls are TRBV7-9 and TRBJ2-7, with D perhaps matching TRBD2 (6 bases). V lost 7 bases, J lost 2 bases, and 15 bases lay in between. The CDR3 covers 14 residues. Germline lookup yields CDR1 SEHNR and CDR2 FQNEAQ (reference sequence). CDR3 region: CASTNSGKTYEQYF. The CDR3 coding sequence is TGTGCCAGCACGAATAGCGGAAAAACCTACGAGCAGTACTTC.

The rearrangement uses TRBV24-1 and TRBJ1-5; D may be TRBD1 (6 bases). V gave up 6 bases and J gave up 0 bases, with 11 bases separating them. CDR3 size: 15 residues. The V gene's germline CDR1 is KGHDR and CDR2 SFDVKD. Written as DNA, the CDR3 is TGTGCCACCAGTAACTCAGGGGTTAGCAATCAGCCCCAGCATTTT. It yields the protein CATSNSGVSNQPQHF.

The J gene is TRBJ2-1, the V gene TRBV11-3; 10 nucleotides align to TRBD2. Germline values: CDR1 SGHNT, CDR2 YENEEA. This CDR3 spans 15 amino acids. The V and J ends lost 1 base and 7 bases, in that order; junction bases with no gene match: 4. CDR3 region: CASSLGGLASNEQFF. The CDR3, as DNA: TGTGCCAGCAGCTTAGGGGGACTAGCGAGTAATGAGCAGTTCTTC.

V usage is TRBV4-3 and J usage is TRBJ1-1, with unresolved D. The CDR3 totals 12 residues. In germline, CDR1 is LGHNA, CDR2 YSLEER. With 3 bases removed from V and 4 bases from J, the gap between germline ends came to 6 bases. CDR3 in DNA: TGCGCCAGCAGCCATCGGGGCACTGAAGCTTTCTTT. It yields the protein CASSHRGTEAFF.

This rearrangement joins TRBV6-2 or TRBV6-3 to TRBJ1-5; 7 nucleotides line up with TRBD1. This CDR3 contains 18 residues. The germline V gene encodes CDR1 MNHEY and CDR2 SVGEGT. Trimming removed 3 bases from V and 1 base from J; junction bases left unmatched: 12. The CDR3 spells CASSYLSRQGGSNQPQHF. The CDR3 DNA is TGTGCCAGCAGTTATTTGTCCCGACAGGGTGGAAGCAATCAGCCCCAGCATTTT.